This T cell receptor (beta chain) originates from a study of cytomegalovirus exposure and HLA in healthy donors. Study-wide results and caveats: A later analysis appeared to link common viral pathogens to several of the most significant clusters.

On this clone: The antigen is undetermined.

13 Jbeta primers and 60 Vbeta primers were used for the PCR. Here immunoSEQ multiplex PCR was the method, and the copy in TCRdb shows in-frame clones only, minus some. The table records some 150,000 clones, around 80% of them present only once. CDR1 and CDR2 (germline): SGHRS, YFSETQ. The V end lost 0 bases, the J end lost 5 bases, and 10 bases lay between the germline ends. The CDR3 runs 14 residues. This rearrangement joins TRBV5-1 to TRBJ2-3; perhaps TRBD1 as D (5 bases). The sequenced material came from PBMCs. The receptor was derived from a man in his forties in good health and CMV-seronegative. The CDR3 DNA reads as TGCGCCAGCAGCTTGGGGGGCCAGGGAGATACGCAGTATTTT. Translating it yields CASSLGGQGDTQYF.